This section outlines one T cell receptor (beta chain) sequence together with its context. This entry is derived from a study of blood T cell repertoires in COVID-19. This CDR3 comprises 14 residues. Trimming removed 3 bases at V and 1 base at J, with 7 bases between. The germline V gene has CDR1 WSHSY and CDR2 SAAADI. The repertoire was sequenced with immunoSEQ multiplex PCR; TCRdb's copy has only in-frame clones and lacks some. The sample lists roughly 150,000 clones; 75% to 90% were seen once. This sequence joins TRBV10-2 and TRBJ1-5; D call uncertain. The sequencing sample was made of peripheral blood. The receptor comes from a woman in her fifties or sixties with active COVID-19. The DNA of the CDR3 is TGCGCCAGCAGTGACGTGCAGAGCAATCAGCCCCAGCATTTT. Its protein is CASSDVQSNQPQHF.